These 14 T cell receptor beta chains were all obtained from the same sample, sequenced in a study of T cell responses to AZD1222 COVID-19 vaccine (dated by TCRdb to about 2021). The sample's time point label, in plain terms: baseline before first vaccination. The library was generated by the immunoSEQ multiplex PCR assay. TCRdb limited this immuneACCESS table to in-frame rearrangements with V and J called. A share of clones is missing; checked studies link under half to unresolved V genes, and the rest is unexplained. The sample includes over 65,000 clones, with about 90% observed a single time. Together, the top ten hold 5.7% of the sample. The source material was peripheral blood, sampled on day 0 of AZD1222 vaccination. These receptors came from an adult in good health.

The J gene is TRBJ1-4, the V gene TRBV7-3; 7 bases are a match to TRBD1. This CDR3 region has 14 residues. V dropped 5 bases and J dropped 7; count of bases not matched to a gene: 7. Germline CDR1 is SGHTA and CDR2 is FQGTGA. CDR3 in amino acids: CASSPGGGGEKLFF. The DNA of the CDR3 is TGTGCCAGCAGCCCAGGGGGGGGCGGTGAAAAACTGTTTTTT.

This chain uses TRBV7-8 with TRBJ2-3, with TRBD1 matching 7 bases. The CDR3 has 14 amino acids. V was pared by 6 bases and J by 5 bases, with 8 bases of the junction left unmatched. The germline CDR1 and CDR2 sequences are SGHVS and FQNEAQ. CDR3 in DNA: TGTGCCAGCAGGATGGGACAGCCCAGAGATACGCAGTATTTT. It encodes CASRMGQPRDTQYF.

V usage is TRBV7-2 and J usage is TRBJ2-7; 9 bases line up with TRBD1. There are 15 residues in the CDR3. Germline values: CDR1 SGHTA, CDR2 FQGNSA. The junction had 4 bases not matched to a gene; V was cut back by 2 bases and J by 2 bases. CDR3 in DNA: TGTGCCAGCAGCTTAAGGGGACAGGGACCCTACGAGCAGTACTTC. It codes for CASSLRGQGPYEQYF. Drawing the rest from reference TRBV7-2 and TRBJ2-7, the complete variable domain is GAGVSQSPSNKVTEKGKDVELRCDPISGHTALYWYRQSLGQGLEFLIYFQGNSAPDKSGLPSDRFSAERTGGSVSTLTIQRTQQEDSAVYLCASSLRGQGPYEQYFGPGTRLTVT.

The chain employs TRBV19 and TRBJ1-2; 9 nucleotides match TRBD1. The CDR3 consists of 13 residues. Looked up from germline, CDR1 is LNHDA and CDR2 is SQIVND (reference sequence). J was trimmed by 6 bases and V by 9 bases; bases with no gene match: 8. Here the CDR3 DNA reads TGTGCCAGCATGGACAGGGGAGTGGATGGCTACACCTTC. Translated: CASMDRGVDGYTF. The complete variable domain, with remaining parts taken from reference TRBV19 and TRBJ1-2, reads DGGITQSPKYLFRKEGQNVTLSCEQNLNHDAMYWYRQDPGQGLRLIYYSQIVNDFQKGDIAEGYSVSREKKESFPLTVTSAQKNPTAFYLCASMDRGVDGYTFGSGTRLTVV.

This clone has only a few counts. The chain carries TRBV9 and TRBJ1-1; D call uncertain. Germline CDR1 and CDR2: SGDLS and YYNGEE. CDR3 length equals 13 residues. Trimming left V 2 bases short and J 6 bases short, with 11 bases between. For the CDR3, the DNA is TGTGCCAGCAGCGTTGCAGTCGGCTCTGAAGCTTTCTTT. It is translated as CASSVAVGSEAFF.

CDR3 protein: CASSYLTGGLSGANVLTF. The CDR3 DNA is TGCGCCAGCAGCTACTTAACAGGGGGCCTCTCTGGGGCCAACGTCCTGACTTTC. This chain connects TRBV5-1 to TRBJ2-6, with 9 bases aligning to TRBD1. The germline gives CDR1 SGHRS, CDR2 YFSETQ. This CDR3 contains 18 residues. V gave up 3 bases and J gave up 0 bases; unmatched junction bases: 7. The variable domain in full, completed from reference TRBV5-1 and TRBJ2-6, reads KAGVTQTPRYLIKTRGQQVTLSCSPISGHRSVSWYQQTPGQGLQFLFEYFSETQRNKGNFPGRFSGRQFSNSRSEMNVSTLELGDSALYLCASSYLTGGLSGANVLTFGAGSRLTVL.

The chain couples TRBV10-3 to TRBJ2-7; no reliable D call. Trimming cost V 3 bases and J 1 base, with 16 bases left between them. Germline loops: CDR1 ENHRY, CDR2 SYGVKD. The CDR3 is 16 residues long. CDR3 region: CAISDFNVRQSYEQYF. In DNA form, the CDR3 reads TGTGCCATCAGTGATTTCAATGTTAGACAATCCTACGAGCAGTACTTC.

The rearrangement links TRBV7-2 to TRBJ1-6, with D unresolved. V lost 4 bases and J lost 0, with 16 bases in between. The CDR3 runs 18 residues. Germline loops: CDR1 SGHTA, CDR2 FQGNSA. The CDR3 coding sequence is TGTGCCAGCAGCTACTCCCTGTTAGGGAGCTCCTATAATTCACCCCTCCACTTT. It codes for CASSYSLLGSSYNSPLHF. Together with reference TRBV7-2 and TRBJ1-6, the CDR3 gives the full variable domain: GAGVSQSPSNKVTEKGKDVELRCDPISGHTALYWYRQSLGQGLEFLIYFQGNSAPDKSGLPSDRFSAERTGGSVSTLTIQRTQQEDSAVYLCASSYSLLGSSYNSPLHFGNGTRLTVT.

In its sample, this clone was seen a few times. This chain uses TRBV4-3 with TRBJ2-1, with 9 bases that match TRBD2. Germline trimming cut 1 base from V and 1 base from J; bases unmatched to any gene: 8. CDR3 length: 18 amino acids. Germline V gene sequence: CDR1 LGHNA, CDR2 YSLEER. CDR3 in DNA: TGCGCCAGCAGCCAAGTACTAGGCGGGGGGGCGTCCTACAATGAGCAGTTCTTC. Translated, it gives CASSQVLGGGASYNEQFF.

The rearrangement links TRBV6-5 to TRBJ1-4; D is possibly TRBD1 (5 bases). This CDR3 region has 15 residues. CDR1 MNHEY and CDR2 SVGAGI come from the germline V gene. Trimming took 6 bases from V and 5 from J, leaving 16 bases between them. DNA of the CDR3: TGTGCCAGCAGCACCCATTGGGGCTACAATGAAAAACTGTTTTTT. Protein product: CASSTHWGYNEKLFF.

The rearrangement joins TRBV3-1 (or the pseudogene TRBV3-2) to TRBJ2-1; tentative D call: TRBD2 (7 bases). V dropped 5 bases and J dropped 8 bases, with 13 bases sitting between them. The CDR3 runs 13 residues. Germline-derived CDR1 and CDR2 are LGHDT and YNNKEL (reference sequence). CDR3: CASSSTGRDEQFF. The DNA of the CDR3 is TGTGCCAGCAGCTCTACAGGGAGGGATGAGCAGTTCTTC.

The chain recombines TRBV7-8 with TRBJ2-7; D assignment may be TRBD1 or TRBD2 (5 bases each). This CDR3 contains 16 residues. V was cut by 9 bases and J by 4 bases, with 25 bases left in between. In germline, CDR1 is SGHVS, CDR2 FQNEAQ. CDR3 protein: CASTPTPGPVEYEQYF. Here the CDR3 DNA reads TGTGCCAGTACCCCGACACCGGGGCCGGTGGAATACGAGCAGTACTTC.

This chain links TRBV30 with TRBJ2-1, with 7 bases that match TRBD2. Trimming removed 3 bases from V and 9 bases from J; junction bases left unmatched: 11. This CDR3 has 14 amino acids. CDR1 GTSNPN and CDR2 SVGIG come from the germline V gene (reference sequence). The CDR3 loop is CAWRTGGLGSEQFF. In nucleotides, the CDR3 is TGTGCCTGGAGGACCGGGGGGTTGGGCAGTGAGCAGTTCTTC.

The chain combines TRBV7-9 with TRBJ1-6; D gene ambiguous. This CDR3 spans 12 amino acids. Germline values: CDR1 SEHNR, CDR2 FQNEAQ (reference sequence). Deletions cut 6 bases from V and 9 bases from J, with 9 bases between. The CDR3 sequence is CASSLIGSPLHF. The CDR3 coding sequence is TGTGCCAGCAGTTTAATCGGTTCACCCCTCCACTTT.